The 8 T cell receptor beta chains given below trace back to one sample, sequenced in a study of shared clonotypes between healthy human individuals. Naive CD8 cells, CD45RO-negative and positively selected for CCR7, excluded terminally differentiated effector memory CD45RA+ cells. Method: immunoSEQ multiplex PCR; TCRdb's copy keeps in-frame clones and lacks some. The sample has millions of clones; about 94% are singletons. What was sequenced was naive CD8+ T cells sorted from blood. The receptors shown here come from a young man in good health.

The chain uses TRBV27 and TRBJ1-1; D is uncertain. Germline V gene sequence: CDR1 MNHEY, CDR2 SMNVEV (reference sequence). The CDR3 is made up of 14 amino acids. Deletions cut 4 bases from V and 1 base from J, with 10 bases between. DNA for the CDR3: TGTGCCAGCAGTTCCCCGGGCAGGAACACTGAAGCTTTCTTT. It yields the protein CASSSPGRNTEAFF.

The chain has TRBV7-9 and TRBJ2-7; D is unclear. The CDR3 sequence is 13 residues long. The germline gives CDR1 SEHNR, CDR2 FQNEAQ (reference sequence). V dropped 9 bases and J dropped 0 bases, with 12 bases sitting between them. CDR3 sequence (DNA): TGTGCCAGGCTGCAGAAACTCTCCTACGAGCAGTACTTC. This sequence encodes CARLQKLSYEQYF. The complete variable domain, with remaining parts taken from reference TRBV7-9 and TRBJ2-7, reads DTGVSQNPRHKITKRGQNVTFRCDPISEHNRLYWYRQTLGQGPEFLTYFQNEAQLEKSRLLSDRFSAERPKGSFSTLEIQRTEQGDSAMYLCARLQKLSYEQYFGPGTRLTVT.

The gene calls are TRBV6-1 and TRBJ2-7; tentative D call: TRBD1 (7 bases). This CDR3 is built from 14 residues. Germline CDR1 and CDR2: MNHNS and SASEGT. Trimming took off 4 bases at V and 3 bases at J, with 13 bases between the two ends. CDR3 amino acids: CASSVQGEVYEQYF. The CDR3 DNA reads TGTGCCAGCAGTGTTCAGGGGGAGGTCTACGAGCAGTACTTC.

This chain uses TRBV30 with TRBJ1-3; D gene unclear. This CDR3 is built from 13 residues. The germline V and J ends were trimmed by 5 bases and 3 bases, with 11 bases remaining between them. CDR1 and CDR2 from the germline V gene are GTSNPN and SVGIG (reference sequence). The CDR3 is CAWANLYGNTIYF. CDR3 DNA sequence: TGTGCCTGGGCTAACTTATATGGAAACACCATATATTTT.

The chain's CDR3 is CASSVTPDRNTEAFF. In DNA, the CDR3 is TGTGCCAGCAGCGTAACCCCTGACAGGAACACTGAAGCTTTCTTT. The chain has TRBV9 and TRBJ1-1; D may be TRBD1 (5 bases). CDR1 and CDR2 from the germline V gene are SGDLS and YYNGEE. The CDR3 extends over 15 amino acids. V was cut by 1 base and J by 1 base, with 11 bases left in between.

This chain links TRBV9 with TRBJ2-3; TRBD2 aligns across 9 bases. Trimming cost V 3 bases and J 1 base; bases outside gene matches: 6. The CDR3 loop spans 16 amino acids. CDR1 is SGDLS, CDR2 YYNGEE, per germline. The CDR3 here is CASSALAGVRTDTQYF. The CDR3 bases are TGTGCCAGCAGCGCCTTAGCGGGGGTTCGCACAGATACGCAGTATTTT.

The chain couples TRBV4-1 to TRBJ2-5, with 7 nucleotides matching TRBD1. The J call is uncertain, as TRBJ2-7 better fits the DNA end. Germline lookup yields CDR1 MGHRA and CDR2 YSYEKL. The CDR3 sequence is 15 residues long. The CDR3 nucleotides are TGCGCCAGCAGCCAAGTGGGGACAGCCTTCTACGAGCAGTACTTC. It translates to CASSQVGTAFYEQYF.

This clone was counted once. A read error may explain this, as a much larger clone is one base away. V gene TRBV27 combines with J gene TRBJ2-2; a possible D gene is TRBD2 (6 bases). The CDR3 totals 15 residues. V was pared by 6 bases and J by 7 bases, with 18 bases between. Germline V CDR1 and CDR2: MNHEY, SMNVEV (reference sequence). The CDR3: CASSTVDGGHGELFF. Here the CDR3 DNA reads TGTGCCAGCAGCACTGTGGACGGAGGGCACGGGGAGCTGTTTTTT.